The 13 T cell receptor beta chains presented below share a single source sample, sequenced in a study of Ad26.COV2.S vaccination and SARS-CoV-2 variants. Profiled with immunoSEQ multiplex PCR; TCRdb holds only in-frame clones, not every one. Of about 680,000 clones listed, more than 70% were seen once; the top ten hold roughly 1.5%. Treatment denoted: around 19 received Ad26.COV2.S at low or high dose, single or two shots; about 5 received placebo; per-sample allocation not given. Sampling took place 63 days after the first vaccine or placebo injection. Sequences were derived from peripheral blood, sampled in a trial of Ad26.COV2.S vaccine versus placebo. The receptors were gathered from a person between 18 and 60 years old who received the Ad26.COV2.S COVID-19 vaccine or a placebo.

This rearrangement joins TRBV27 to TRBJ2-5; D possibly corresponds to TRBD1 (5 bases). The CDR3 has 14 residues. V dropped 7 bases and J dropped 0 bases, with 12 bases sitting between them. Looked up from germline, CDR1 is MNHEY and CDR2 is SMNVEV (reference sequence). CDR3 bases: TGTGCCAGCAAAAAGGGGCGAAACCAAGAGACCCAGTACTTC. Translating gives CASKKGRNQETQYF.

There are a few counts of this clone. The chain couples TRBV15 to TRBJ2-5; TRBD2 matches at 9 bases. The ends lost 5 bases at V and 4 bases at J; junction bases unmatched: 5. The CDR3 is made up of 14 amino acids. Germline V gene data show CDR1 as LNHNV and CDR2 as YYDKDF (reference sequence). This CDR3 is CATSGLTSGETQYF. For the CDR3, the DNA is TGTGCCACCAGCGGATTGACTAGCGGAGAGACCCAGTACTTC.

The chain has TRBV30 and TRBJ2-7, with 8 bases fitting TRBD1. Trimming took 0 bases from V and 3 from J; bases not matched to a gene: 7. Germline V gives CDR1 GTSNPN, CDR2 SVGIG (reference sequence). The length of the CDR3 is 15 residues. The CDR3 region has the DNA TGTGCCTGGAGTGTAGCACCGGGACAGGTCTACGAGCAGTACTTC. Encoded protein: CAWSVAPGQVYEQYF.

The chain carries TRBV1 and TRBJ1-2; whether TRBD1, the table's D call, matches the DNA was not checked. TRBV1 is a documented pseudogene. The CDR3 is 13 residues long. The CDR3 sequence: CTSTTDSNYGYTF. CDR3 DNA sequence: TGCACCAGCACGACAGATTCTAACTATGGCTACACCTTC.

About this clone itself: Different DNA sequences within this sample yield the same CDR3. CDR3 region: CASSLGGRETQYF. DNA for the CDR3: TGTGCCAGCAGCTTAGGGGGGCGGGAGACCCAGTACTTC. The chain recombines TRBV7-2 with TRBJ2-5, with D possibly matching TRBD1 (6 bases). Germline loops: CDR1 SGHTA, CDR2 FQGNSA. This CDR3 region has 13 residues. V lost 1 base and J 5 bases, leaving 8 bases between the germline ends. Looking up the rest from reference TRBV7-2 and TRBJ2-5 gives the full variable domain: GAGVSQSPSNKVTEKGKDVELRCDPISGHTALYWYRQSLGQGLEFLIYFQGNSAPDKSGLPSDRFSAERTGGSVSTLTIQRTQQEDSAVYLCASSLGGRETQYFGPGTRLLVL.

Only a few counts were recorded for this clone. J is TRBJ1-4 and V is TRBV7-9; D is uncertain. This CDR3 has 15 residues. Germline CDR1 and CDR2: SEHNR and FQNEAQ (reference sequence). V was shortened by 4 bases and J by 0 bases, with 9 bases between the two germline ends. CDR3 nucleotide sequence: TGTGCCAGCAGCTCCCCGGCTTCAACTAATGAAAAACTGTTTTTT. Encoded protein: CASSSPASTNEKLFF.

The V call is TRBV15, the J call TRBJ2-1, with TRBD1 as a possible D gene (6 bases). This CDR3 region has 14 residues. Trimming removed 7 bases at V and 3 bases at J, with 13 bases between. Germline V CDR1 and CDR2: LNHNV, YYDKDF (reference sequence). CDR3 sequence (DNA): TGTGCCACCACCTCGGACAGTCTCTACAATGAGCAGTTCTTC. It specifies CATTSDSLYNEQFF.

V is TRBV14 and J is TRBJ2-2, with 7 nucleotides matching TRBD2. Losses at the gene ends were 5 bases for V and 6 bases for J; bases not matched to a gene: 9. Germline CDR1 reads SGHDN; CDR2 reads FVKESK. The CDR3 spans 15 residues. The CDR3 coding sequence is TGTGCCAGCAGCTTGGGAGGGACCCGGGCCGGGGAGCTGTTTTTT. This gives the protein CASSLGGTRAGELFF.

The chain has TRBV7-3 and TRBJ2-5; the match to TRBD2 covers 7 bases. From germline, CDR1 is SGHTA and CDR2 FQGTGA. CDR3 size: 15 residues. The ends lost 2 bases at V and 0 bases at J; junction bases unmatched: 3. CDR3 protein: CASSLQSGNQETQYF. CDR3 nucleotides: TGTGCCAGCAGCTTACAGAGCGGGAACCAAGAGACCCAGTACTTC.

The V and J genes are TRBV27 and TRBJ1-6; D unresolved. The germline V and J ends were trimmed by 3 bases and 6 bases, with 6 bases remaining between them. The CDR3 spans 13 residues. Germline V gene lookup returns CDR1 MNHEY and CDR2 SMNVEV (reference sequence). CDR3 loop: CASSFWSNSPLHF. CDR3 DNA: TGTGCCAGCAGTTTCTGGAGTAATTCACCCCTCCACTTT.

This chain connects TRBV24-1 to TRBJ2-2, with TRBD2 matching 7 bases. V gave up 5 bases and J gave up 3 bases; unmatched junction bases: 2. Germline-derived CDR1 and CDR2 are KGHDR and SFDVKD. CDR3 length equals 14 residues. CDR3 nucleotides: TGTGCCACCAGTGTGGCGGGAGACACCGGGGAGCTGTTTTTT. It encodes CATSVAGDTGELFF.

This chain uses TRBV30 with TRBJ1-5; D might be TRBD1 (5 bases). There are 12 residues in the CDR3. CDR1 and CDR2 from the germline V gene are GTSNPN and SVGIG (reference sequence). The V and J ends lost 2 bases and 11 bases respectively, with 13 bases between them. The CDR3 protein is CAWSTTSGTQHF. The CDR3 nucleotides read TGTGCCTGGAGTACTACTTCAGGGACCCAGCATTTT.

The J gene is TRBJ2-7, the V gene TRBV3-1 (or the pseudogene TRBV3-2); D is perhaps TRBD1 or TRBD2 (6 bases each). The CDR3 spans 15 residues. Germline V gene data show CDR1 as LGHDT and CDR2 as YNNKEL (reference sequence). The ends were cut back, 4 bases at V and 2 bases at J, with 15 bases in the middle. The CDR3 nucleotides read TGTGCCAGCAGCCCGGAGTTACGGGGGCCCTACGAGCAGTACTTC. Its protein is CASSPELRGPYEQYF.